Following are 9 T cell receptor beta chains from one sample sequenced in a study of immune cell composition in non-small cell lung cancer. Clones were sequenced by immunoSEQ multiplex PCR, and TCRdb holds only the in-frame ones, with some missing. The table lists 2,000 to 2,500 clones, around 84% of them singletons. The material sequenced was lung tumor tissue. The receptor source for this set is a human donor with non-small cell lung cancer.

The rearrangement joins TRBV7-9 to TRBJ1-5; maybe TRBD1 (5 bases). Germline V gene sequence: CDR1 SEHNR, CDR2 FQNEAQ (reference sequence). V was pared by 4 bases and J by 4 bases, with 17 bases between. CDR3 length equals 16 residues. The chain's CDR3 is CASSSDSEYSNQPQHF. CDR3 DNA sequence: TGTGCCAGCAGCTCCGACAGCGAATACTCAAATCAGCCCCAGCATTTT.

The chain's CDR3 is CASSFPDRGLSSYEQYF. For the CDR3, the DNA is TGTGCCAGCAGTTTCCCTGACAGGGGGCTCAGCTCCTACGAGCAGTACTTC. The chain employs TRBV28 and TRBJ2-7; the match to TRBD1 covers 10 bases. J lost 0 bases, V lost 3 bases, and 8 bases had no gene match. The germline V gene encodes CDR1 MDHEN and CDR2 SYDVKM. The CDR3 extends over 17 amino acids. The complete variable domain, with remaining parts taken from reference TRBV28 and TRBJ2-7, reads DVKVTQSSRYLVKRTGEKVFLECVQDMDHENMFWYRQDPGLGLRLIYFSYDVKMKEKGDIPEGYSVSREKKERFSLILESASTNQTSMYLCASSFPDRGLSSYEQYFGPGTRLTVT.

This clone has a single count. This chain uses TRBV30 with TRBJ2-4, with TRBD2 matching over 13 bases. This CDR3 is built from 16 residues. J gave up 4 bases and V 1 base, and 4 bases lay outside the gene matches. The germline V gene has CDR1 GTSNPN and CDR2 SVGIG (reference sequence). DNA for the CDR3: TGTGCCTGGAGTGGGACTAGCGGGAGCCTTAAAAACATTCAGTACTTC. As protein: CAWSGTSGSLKNIQYF.

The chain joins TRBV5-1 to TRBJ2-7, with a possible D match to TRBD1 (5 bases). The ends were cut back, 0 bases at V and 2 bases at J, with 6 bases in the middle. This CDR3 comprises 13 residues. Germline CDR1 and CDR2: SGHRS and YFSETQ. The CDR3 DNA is TGCGCCAGCAGCTTGGAAGGGGCCTACGAGCAGTACTTC. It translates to CASSLEGAYEQYF.

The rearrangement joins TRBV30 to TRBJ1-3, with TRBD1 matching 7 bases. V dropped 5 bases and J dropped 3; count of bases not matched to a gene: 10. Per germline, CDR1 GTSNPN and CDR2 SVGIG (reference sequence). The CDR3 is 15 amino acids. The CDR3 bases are TGTGCCTGGGAGACTAGGGGGCTATATGGAAACACCATATATTTT. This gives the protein CAWETRGLYGNTIYF.

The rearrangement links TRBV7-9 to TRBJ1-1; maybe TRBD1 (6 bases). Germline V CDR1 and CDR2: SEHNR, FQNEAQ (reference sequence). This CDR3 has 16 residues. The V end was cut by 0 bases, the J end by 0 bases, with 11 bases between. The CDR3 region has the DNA TGTGCCAGCAGCTTAGCAGGGGGACGCATGAACACTGAAGCTTTCTTT. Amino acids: CASSLAGGRMNTEAFF.

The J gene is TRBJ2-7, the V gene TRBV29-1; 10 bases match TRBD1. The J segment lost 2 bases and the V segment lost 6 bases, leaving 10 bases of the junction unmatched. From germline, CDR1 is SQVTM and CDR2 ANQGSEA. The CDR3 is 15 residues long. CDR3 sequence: CSVKTGGDTPYEQYF. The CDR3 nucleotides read TGCAGCGTAAAGACAGGGGGCGATACCCCCTACGAGCAGTACTTC.

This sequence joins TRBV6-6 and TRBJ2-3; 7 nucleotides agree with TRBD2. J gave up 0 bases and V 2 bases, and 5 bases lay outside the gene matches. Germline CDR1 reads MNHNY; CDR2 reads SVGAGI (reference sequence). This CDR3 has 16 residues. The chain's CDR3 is CASSYLGLVSTDTQYF. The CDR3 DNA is TGTGCCAGCAGTTACCTCGGACTAGTGAGCACAGATACGCAGTATTTT.

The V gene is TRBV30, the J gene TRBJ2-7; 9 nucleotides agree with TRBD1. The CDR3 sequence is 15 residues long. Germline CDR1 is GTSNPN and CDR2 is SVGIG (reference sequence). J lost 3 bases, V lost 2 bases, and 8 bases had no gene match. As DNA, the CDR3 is TGTGCCTGGAGTCCCGGGACAGGGCTTGTCTACGAGCAGTACTTC. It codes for CAWSPGTGLVYEQYF. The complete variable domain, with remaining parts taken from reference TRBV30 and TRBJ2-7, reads SQTIHQWPATLVQPVGSPLSLECTVEGTSNPNLYWYRQAAGRGLQLLFYSVGIGQISSEVPQNLSASRPQDRQFILSSKKLLLSDSGFYLCAWSPGTGLVYEQYFGPGTRLTVT.